This T cell receptor (beta chain) was recorded in a study of shared clonotypes between healthy human individuals. Study information: Researchers assigned three CD4 naive, three CD4 memory, two CD8 naive and one CD8 memory plate to each donor. General study findings and limits: Naive subsets tended to show greater estimated richness than memory subsets.

Per the study methods: Owing to the provision of junction-only sequences devoid of quality scores by immunoSEQ, filtering differed. Only in-frame clones appear in the TCRdb table, and some are missing; sequencing was by immunoSEQ multiplex PCR. V and J calls and clone size come straight from that table; D and trimming were deduced from the DNA. The table includes some 2,400,000 clones, 95% detected once. As concerns this clone: Its antigen is currently unknown.

This CDR3 comprises 15 residues. Trimming cost V 6 bases and J 6 bases, with 17 bases left between them. Germline V gene sequence: CDR1 MNHNS, CDR2 SASEGT. The chain combines TRBV6-1 with TRBJ2-2, with a weak D call TRBD1 (5 bases). The source of this sequence is a man between 18 and 35 years old in good health. Source material: naive CD4+ T cells sorted from blood. Subset meaning: CD45RA+ positively selected. DNA of the CDR3: TGTGCCAGCAGACCTGGGGCAGGATCCTCCGGGGAGCTGTTTTTT. As protein: CASRPGAGSSGELFF.